This record looks at one T cell receptor beta chain sequence and its context. The antigen is not known. It was across several immunoSEQ plates that each subset's genomic DNA was evenly split. TCRdb's table, derived via immunoSEQ multiplex PCR, lists solely in-frame clones and lacks some. The table shows some 2,100,000 clones, with 95% occurring only once. The CDR3 runs 16 residues. V shed 4 bases, J shed 5 bases, and the junction held 9 bases outside the gene matches. CDR1 is MDHEN and CDR2 is SYDVKM in the germline V gene. The data derive from a study of shared clonotypes between healthy human individuals. General study results and limits: Generation of non-shared clonotypes was less probable than generation of clonotypes shared by all four donors.

The TCR was taken from a man aged 18 to 35 in good health. The chain recombines TRBV28 with TRBJ2-5, with 11 bases matching TRBD2. Sequenced: naive CD4+ T cells sorted from blood. Subset in this sample: CD45RA+ positively selected. The CDR3 nucleotides read TGTGCCAGCAGTTCGCAGACTAGCGGGGCGGATGAGACCCAGTACTTC. It yields the protein CASSSQTSGADETQYF.